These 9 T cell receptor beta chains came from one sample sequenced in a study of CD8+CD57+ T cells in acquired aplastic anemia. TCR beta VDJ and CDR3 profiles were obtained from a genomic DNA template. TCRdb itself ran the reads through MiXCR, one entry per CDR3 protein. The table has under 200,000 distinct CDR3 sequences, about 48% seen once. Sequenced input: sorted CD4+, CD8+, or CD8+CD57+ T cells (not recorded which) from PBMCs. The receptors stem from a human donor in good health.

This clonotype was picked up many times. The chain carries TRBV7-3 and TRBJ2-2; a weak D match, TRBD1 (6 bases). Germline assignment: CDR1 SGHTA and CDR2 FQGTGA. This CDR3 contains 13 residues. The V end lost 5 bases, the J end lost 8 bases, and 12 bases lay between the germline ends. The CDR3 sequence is CASSRDTGGELFF. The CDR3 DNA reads TGTGCCAGCAGCCGGGACACCGGGGGGGAGCTGTTTTTT.

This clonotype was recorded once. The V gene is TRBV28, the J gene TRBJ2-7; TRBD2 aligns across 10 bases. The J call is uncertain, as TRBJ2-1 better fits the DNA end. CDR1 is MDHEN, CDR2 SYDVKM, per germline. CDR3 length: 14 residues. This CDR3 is CASSPSGRANEQFF. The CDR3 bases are TGTGCCAGCAGCCCCAGCGGGAGGGCCAACGAGCAGTTCTTC.

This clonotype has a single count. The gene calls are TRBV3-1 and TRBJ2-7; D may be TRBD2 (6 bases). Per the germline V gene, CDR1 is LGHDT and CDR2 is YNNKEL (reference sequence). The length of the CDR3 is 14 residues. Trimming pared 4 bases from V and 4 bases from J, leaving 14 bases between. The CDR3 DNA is TGTGCCAGCAGCCCTCGGGAGTTTCTATACGAGCAGTACTTC. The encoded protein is CASSPREFLYEQYF.

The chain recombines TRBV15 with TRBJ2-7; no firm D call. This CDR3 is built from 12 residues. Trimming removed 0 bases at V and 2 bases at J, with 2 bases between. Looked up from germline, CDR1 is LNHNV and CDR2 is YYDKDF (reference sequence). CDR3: CATSRDAYEQYF. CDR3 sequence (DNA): TGTGCCACCAGCAGAGACGCCTACGAGCAGTACTTC.

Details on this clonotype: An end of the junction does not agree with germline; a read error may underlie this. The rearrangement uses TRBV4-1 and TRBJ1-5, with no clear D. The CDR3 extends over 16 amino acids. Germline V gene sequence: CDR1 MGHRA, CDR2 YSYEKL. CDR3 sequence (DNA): TGCGCCAGTAGCCAAGAAGAGGTGAGCTCAACTCAGCCCCAGCATTTT. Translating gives CASSQEEVSSTQPQHF.

The CDR3 nucleotides read TGTGCCAGCAGAAAAACTAGCGGGAGTCTCGATGAGCAGTTCTTC. This codes for CASRKTSGSLDEQFF. J is TRBJ2-1 and V is TRBV11-2, with 11 nucleotides matching TRBD2. Germline CDR1 SGHAT, CDR2 FQNNGV. CDR3 length: 15 residues. The ends lost 6 bases at V and 8 bases at J; junction bases unmatched: 9.

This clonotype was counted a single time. CDR3 residues: CSATFAPGQGVEEQYF. CDR3 DNA: TGCAGCGCCACCTTTGCGCCGGGACAGGGAGTGGAAGAGCAGTACTTC. The chain is built from TRBV29-1 and TRBJ2-7, with 9 bases identical to TRBD1. The CDR3 loop spans 16 amino acids. Germline assignment: CDR1 SQVTM and CDR2 ANQGSEA. J was trimmed by 7 bases and V by 7 bases; bases with no gene match: 20.

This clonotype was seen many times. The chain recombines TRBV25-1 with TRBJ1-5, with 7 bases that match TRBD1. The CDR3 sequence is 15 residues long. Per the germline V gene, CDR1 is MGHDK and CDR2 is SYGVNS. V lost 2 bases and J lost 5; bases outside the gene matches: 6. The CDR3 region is CASSEPDRDHQPQHF. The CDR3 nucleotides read TGTGCCAGCAGTGAACCCGACAGGGACCATCAGCCCCAGCATTTT.

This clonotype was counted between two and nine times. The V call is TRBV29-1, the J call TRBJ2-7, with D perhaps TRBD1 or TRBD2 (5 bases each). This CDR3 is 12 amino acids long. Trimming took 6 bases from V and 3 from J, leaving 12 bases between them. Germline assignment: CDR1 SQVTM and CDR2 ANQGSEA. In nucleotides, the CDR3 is TGCAGCGTGGGGCAAAGCGGCTACGAGCAGTACTTC. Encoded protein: CSVGQSGYEQYF.